These 19 T cell receptor beta chains were all obtained from the same sample, sequenced in a study of human T cells and chemical hapten exposure. The sample's time point: pre-sensitization, week 0. Treatment in this sample: therapeutic diphenylcyclopropenone sensitization with weekly scalp DPC. Total RNA was isolated from whole blood that had not been fractionated. TCRdb re-called the RACE reads with MiXCR, one entry per CDR3 protein. The table lists approximately 50,000 distinct CDR3 sequences, approximately 9.6% of them singletons. Source: whole blood, taken in connection with sensitization to the hapten diphenylcyclopropenone (DPC). These receptors were obtained from a woman aged 25 to 39 with alopecia areata. Some clones in this sample may be carry-over from other donors' samples.

The chain is built from TRBV6-1 and TRBJ2-3; a possible D gene is TRBD2 (7 bases). In germline, CDR1 is MNHNS, CDR2 SASEGT. Trimming shortened V by 2 bases and J by 4 bases, and 13 bases separated the two germline ends. The CDR3 has 15 amino acids. This chain's CDR3 is CASSEKGEGADTQYF. The CDR3 DNA sequence: TGTGCCAGCAGTGAAAAAGGGGAGGGGGCAGATACGCAGTATTTT.

This clonotype was seen at least ten times. This chain connects TRBV20-1 to TRBJ1-1; a possible D gene is TRBD1 (5 bases). Germline CDR1 is DFQATT and CDR2 is SNEGSKA (reference sequence). The CDR3 runs to 15 residues. Trimming pared 1 base from V and 2 bases from J, leaving 14 bases between. The CDR3 DNA sequence: TGCAGTGCTAGAGCGGGGTTAAGGGGTAACACTGAAGCTTTCTTT. Encoded protein: CSARAGLRGNTEAFF.

The rearrangement links TRBV15 to TRBJ1-1; 7 positions match TRBD1. V lost 2 bases and J lost 1; bases outside the gene matches: 4. CDR1 LNHNV and CDR2 YYDKDF come from the germline V gene (reference sequence). The CDR3 covers 15 residues. The CDR3 spells CATSRSGTANTEAFF. DNA for the CDR3: TGTGCCACCAGCAGAAGCGGGACAGCGAACACTGAAGCTTTCTTT.

This clonotype was detected a few times. V is TRBV20-1 and J is TRBJ2-3; 9 bases map to TRBD1. Germline CDR1 reads DFQATT; CDR2 reads SNEGSKA (reference sequence). This CDR3 has 16 amino acids. The ends lost 1 base at V and 3 bases at J; junction bases unmatched: 8. The CDR3 DNA follows: TGCAGTGCTAGAGGGGACAGGGAATCGGAAACAGATACGCAGTATTTT. Protein sequence: CSARGDRESETDTQYF.

This clonotype was observed a few times. The CDR3 loop is CASSQQGSQETQYF. The CDR3 coding sequence is TGCGCCAGCAGCCAACAGGGGAGCCAAGAGACCCAGTACTTC. This sequence joins TRBV5-1 and TRBJ2-5; 7 bases agree with TRBD1. Per germline, CDR1 SGHRS and CDR2 YFSETQ. The V gene end was trimmed by 4 bases and the J gene end by 1 base; junction bases not matched to a gene: 4. The CDR3 has 14 amino acids.

This sequence joins TRBV20-1 and TRBJ1-4; tentatively, D is TRBD1 (5 bases). The CDR3 is made up of 16 amino acids. Germline CDR1 DFQATT, CDR2 SNEGSKA (reference sequence). Trimming removed 8 bases at V and 2 bases at J, with 21 bases between. CDR3 bases: TGCAGTACTACGGACCATGGGACTGGGACTAATGAAAAACTGTTTTTT. It codes for CSTTDHGTGTNEKLFF.

This clonotype was observed a few times. The chain is built from TRBV9 and TRBJ2-3; D gene ambiguous. The germline gives CDR1 SGDLS, CDR2 YYNGEE. Trimming took 0 bases from V and 6 from J, leaving 11 bases between them. This CDR3 region has 14 residues. The CDR3 bases are TGTGCCAGCAGCGTAGGTCCCCGCGCGGATACGCAGTATTTT. As protein: CASSVGPRADTQYF.

The rearrangement links TRBV5-1 to TRBJ2-1; D is uncertain. The V gene lost 4 bases and the J gene lost 2 bases, with 10 bases spanning the gap. The V gene's germline CDR1 is SGHRS and CDR2 YFSETQ. The CDR3 is made up of 14 amino acids. The CDR3 spells CASSPNGPYNEQFF. CDR3 nucleotide sequence: TGCGCCAGCAGCCCGAACGGGCCCTACAATGAGCAGTTCTTC.

This clonotype was seen a single time. The J gene is TRBJ2-3, the V gene TRBV7-8; D is perhaps TRBD1 (5 bases). CDR3 length: 15 amino acids. V was cut by 8 bases and J by 2 bases, with 17 bases left in between. The germline gives CDR1 SGHVS, CDR2 FQNEAQ. The DNA for the CDR3 is TGTGCCAGCGGCCCAGGACCTGGGGCCACAGATACGCAGTATTTT. This gives the protein CASGPGPGATDTQYF.

CDR3 in amino acids: CASSYGVTYEQYF. The CDR3 nucleotides read TGTGCCAGCAGTTATGGCGTGACCTACGAGCAGTACTTC. V and J are TRBV27 and TRBJ2-7; D not resolved. CDR3 length equals 13 residues. V lost 4 bases and J lost 2, with 9 bases in between. From germline, CDR1 is MNHEY and CDR2 SMNVEV (reference sequence).

This clonotype was picked up a small number of times. The rearrangement joins TRBV9 to TRBJ2-1; 8 bases agree with TRBD2. The CDR3 spans 16 residues. Looked up from germline, CDR1 is SGDLS and CDR2 is YYNGEE. V lost 0 bases, J lost 7 bases, and 9 bases stayed unmatched. As DNA, the CDR3 is TGTGCCAGCAGCGTAGGAGTGCGGGGGGCATTAAATGAGCAGTTCTTC. Translating gives CASSVGVRGALNEQFF. The full variable domain, with the rest looked up from reference TRBV9 and TRBJ2-1, is DSGVTQTPKHLITATGQRVTLRCSPRSGDLSVYWYQQSLDQGLQFLIQYYNGEERAKGNILERFSAQQFPDLHSELNLSSLELGDSALYFCASSVGVRGALNEQFFGPGTRLTVL.

This clonotype was counted many times. The V gene is TRBV18, the J gene TRBJ1-1; no definite D call. The length of the CDR3 is 15 residues. The germline CDR1 and CDR2 sequences are KGHSH and LQKENI. Trimming shortened V by 2 bases and J by 2 bases, and 12 bases separated the two germline ends. The CDR3 coding sequence is TGTGCCAGCTCACCAGGGAAAAGAACAAACACTGAAGCTTTCTTT. Amino acids: CASSPGKRTNTEAFF.

This clonotype showed up just a few times. The chain uses TRBV29-1 and TRBJ1-1; D is undetermined. Germline values: CDR1 SQVTM, CDR2 ANQGSEA. This CDR3 spans 10 amino acids. V was pared by 6 bases and J by 7 bases, with 9 bases between. For the CDR3, the DNA is TGCAGCGTGACGGGCCATGAAGCTTTCTTT. Encoded protein: CSVTGHEAFF.

In this sample, this clonotype turned up many times. The CDR3 region has the DNA TGTGCCAGCAATACGGACACTGAAGCTTTCTTT. Protein product: CASNTDTEAFF. V usage is TRBV2 and J usage is TRBJ1-1; D unclear. CDR1 is SNHLY and CDR2 is FYNNEI in the germline V gene. The germline V and J ends were trimmed by 7 bases and 3 bases, with 6 bases remaining between them. This CDR3 spans 11 amino acids.

This clonotype showed up just a few times. This chain links TRBV10-3 with TRBJ1-6; D not certain. The V end lost 2 bases, the J end lost 6 bases, and 17 bases lay between the germline ends. The CDR3 totals 17 residues. CDR1 is ENHRY and CDR2 is SYGVKD in the germline V gene. The CDR3 nucleotides read TGTGCCATCAGTGAGACAGACCGGATCCCCTGTAATTCACCCCTCCACTTT. As protein: CAISETDRIPCNSPLHF.

This clonotype was recorded many times. J is TRBJ1-6 and V is TRBV7-2; possible D gene TRBD1, 5 bases. The CDR3 has 15 amino acids. Trimming stripped 5 bases from V and 2 bases from J, with 10 bases between. Germline assignment: CDR1 SGHTA and CDR2 FQGNSA. The CDR3 loop reads CASSAGPAYNSPLHF. The DNA for the CDR3 is TGTGCCAGCAGCGCGGGACCAGCCTATAATTCACCCCTCCACTTT.

The chain carries TRBV5-6 and TRBJ2-7; 9 nucleotides match TRBD1. The germline V gene has CDR1 SGHDT and CDR2 YYEEEE. V shed 7 bases, J shed 4 bases, and the junction held 6 bases outside the gene matches. This CDR3 is 13 amino acids long. In nucleotides, the CDR3 is TGTGCCAGCGGAAACAGGGGGCAATACGAGCAGTACTTC. Translating gives CASGNRGQYEQYF.

The gene calls are TRBV25-1 and TRBJ2-5; D ambiguous. Trimming took 0 bases from V and 5 from J, leaving 16 bases between them. The CDR3 consists of 16 residues. Germline loops: CDR1 MGHDK, CDR2 SYGVNS. CDR3 nucleotides: TGTGCCAGCAGTGAATATGCTAGGGCTCTCGGGGAGACCCAGTACTTC. It yields the protein CASSEYARALGETQYF.

For this clonotype: A single base separates this from a much larger clone, so it may be a read error. The chain combines TRBV23-1 with TRBJ2-3, with unresolved D. TRBV23-1 is designated an ORF whose function remains uncertain. The V and J ends lost 3 bases and 4 bases respectively, with 14 bases between them. The CDR3 contains 15 residues. As DNA, the CDR3 is TGCGCCAGCAGTCATTTCGGGCGTCGATCAGATACGCAGTATTTT. It encodes CASSHFGRRSDTQYF.